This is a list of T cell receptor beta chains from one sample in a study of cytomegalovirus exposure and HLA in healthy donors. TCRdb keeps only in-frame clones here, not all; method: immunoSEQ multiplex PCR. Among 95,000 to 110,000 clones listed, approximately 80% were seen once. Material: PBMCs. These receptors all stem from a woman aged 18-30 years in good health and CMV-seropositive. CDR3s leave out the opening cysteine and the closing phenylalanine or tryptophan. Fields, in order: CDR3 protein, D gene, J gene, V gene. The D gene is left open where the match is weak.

ASRTDRGTEKLF	TRBD1	TRBJ1-4	TRBV6-1
ASSLRGADYNEQF	-	TRBJ2-1	TRBV7-2
ASSDVVREGTEAF	-	TRBJ1-1	TRBV25-1
ACETYMNTEAF	-	TRBJ1-1	TRBV30
ASASGYEQY	TRBD2	TRBJ2-7	TRBV6-6
ASSSGETVEAF	-	TRBJ1-1	TRBV7-8
ASSQGALAGQSYEQY	TRBD2	TRBJ2-7	TRBV4-1
AISESGLAGGGTGELF	TRBD2	TRBJ2-2	TRBV10-3
ASSLDVGDSSYGYT	-	TRBJ1-2	TRBV11-3
ASSLALQTYEQY	-	TRBJ2-7	TRBV5-6
ASGPFLSGASHEQF	TRBD2	TRBJ2-1	TRBV6-6
ASSSLVSNEQF	-	TRBJ2-1	TRBV5-1
ASSRQSLPPYEQY	-	TRBJ2-7	TRBV6-4
ASSLGTALEQY	-	TRBJ2-7	TRBV5-6
ASSRTRESTEAF	-	TRBJ1-1	TRBV7-8
ASSPPGQDAAF	TRBD1	TRBJ1-1	TRBV19
ASSPRDRFAGSSYNEQF	TRBD1	TRBJ2-1	TRBV18
ASSLGAASGNTIY	-	TRBJ1-3	TRBV7-2
ASSSAAGTGVSGANVLT	TRBD1	TRBJ2-6	TRBV7-9
AINQDSLKEQY	-	TRBJ2-7	TRBV10-3
ASSQDSGADYEQY	-	TRBJ2-7	TRBV4-2
AWTGMNTEAF	-	TRBJ1-1	TRBV30
AWSVLEGNTEAF	-	TRBJ1-1	TRBV30
ASSGFRSETQY	-	TRBJ2-5	TRBV30
ASSPQEETQY	-	TRBJ2-5	TRBV7-8
TSSQVSPLPHGYT	-	TRBJ1-2	TRBV1
ASSSGIGTEAF	-	TRBJ1-1	TRBV6-6
ASSLDTGTVSYEQY	TRBD1	TRBJ2-7	TRBV5-1
ASSKTSSGSPSDTQY	TRBD2	TRBJ2-3	TRBV27
ASSNRARGIHEQF	-	TRBJ2-1	TRBV13
ASSVGSGDLYNEQF	TRBD2	TRBJ2-1	TRBV9
ASRVHLTDTQY	-	TRBJ2-3	TRBV7-8
ASGLVTPGGDTQY	TRBD1	TRBJ2-3	TRBV12-5
ASSEGLVNEQF	-	TRBJ2-1	TRBV2
SAVAGVGGELF	TRBD2	TRBJ2-2	TRBV29-1
ASSPGTGVGYT	TRBD1	TRBJ1-2	TRBV4-1
ASRRGRTGELF	TRBD2	TRBJ2-2	TRBV10-1
ASSLVSGREAF	-	TRBJ1-1	TRBV5-1
AWSGGGIGNQPQH	-	TRBJ1-5	TRBV30
AWSPLGGTDTQY	-	TRBJ2-3	TRBV30
ASSLTPREPGKDTQY	TRBD2	TRBJ2-3	TRBV7-3
ASSLRTSGRPQTYEQY	TRBD2	TRBJ2-7	TRBV13
ASSPQNTDTQY	-	TRBJ2-3	TRBV28
ASTDRVYGYT	TRBD1	TRBJ1-2	TRBV2
ASSRAYNEQF	-	TRBJ2-1	TRBV10-1